Presented here are 2 T cell receptor beta chains from one specimen sequenced in a study of blood T cell repertoires in COVID-19. Some clones are missing from TCRdb's copy, which holds only in-frame ones; the method was immunoSEQ multiplex PCR. The sample carries approximately 170,000 clones, around 88% recorded once. The sample taken for sequencing was peripheral blood. The receptors come from a woman aged 70 to 79 who had recovered from COVID-19.

The chain employs TRBV7-3 and TRBJ1-1, with D possibly matching TRBD1 (5 bases). Looked up from germline, CDR1 is SGHTA and CDR2 is FQGTGA. V dropped 8 bases and J dropped 0 bases, with 16 bases sitting between them. The CDR3 runs to 15 residues. In nucleotides, the CDR3 is TGTGCCAGCGCCTTGGGGGGGACCCTGAACACTGAAGCTTTCTTT. This gives the protein CASALGGTLNTEAFF.

J is TRBJ1-1 and V is TRBV9, with D tentatively TRBD1 (6 bases). Germline V gene sequence: CDR1 SGDLS, CDR2 YYNGEE. The CDR3 totals 14 residues. V was cut by 3 bases and J by 2 bases, with 11 bases left in between. This chain's CDR3 is CASSARTANTEAFF. Here the CDR3 DNA reads TGTGCCAGCAGCGCCCGGACAGCCAACACTGAAGCTTTCTTT.